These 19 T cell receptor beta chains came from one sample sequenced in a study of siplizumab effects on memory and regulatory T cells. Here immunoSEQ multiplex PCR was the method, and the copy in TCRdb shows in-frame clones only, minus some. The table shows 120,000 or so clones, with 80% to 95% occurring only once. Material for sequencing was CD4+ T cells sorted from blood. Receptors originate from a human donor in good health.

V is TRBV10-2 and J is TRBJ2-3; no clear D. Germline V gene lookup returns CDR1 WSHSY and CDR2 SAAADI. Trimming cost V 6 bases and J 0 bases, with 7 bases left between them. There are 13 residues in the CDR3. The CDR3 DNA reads TGCGCCAGCAGAGGGTACAGCACAGATACGCAGTATTTT. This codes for CASRGYSTDTQYF.

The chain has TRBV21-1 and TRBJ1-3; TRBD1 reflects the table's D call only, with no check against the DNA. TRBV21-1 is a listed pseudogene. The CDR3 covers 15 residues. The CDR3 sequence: CASSCRVVSGNTIYF. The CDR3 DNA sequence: TGTGCCAGCAGTTGCAGGGTCGTCTCTGGAAACACCATATATTTT.

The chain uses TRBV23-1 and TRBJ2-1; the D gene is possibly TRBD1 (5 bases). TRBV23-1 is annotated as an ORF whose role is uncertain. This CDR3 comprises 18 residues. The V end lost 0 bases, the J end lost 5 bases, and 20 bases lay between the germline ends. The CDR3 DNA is TGCGCCAGCAGTCAATCGGGGCCGGGCCCCGGCCTCCACAATGAGCAGTTCTTC. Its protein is CASSQSGPGPGLHNEQFF.

The CDR3 sequence is CASSQDGGDTQYF. The CDR3, as DNA: TGTGCCAGCAGCCAAGATGGTGGGGATACGCAGTATTTT. The chain joins TRBV4-2 to TRBJ2-3; no clear D gene. The germline V gene encodes CDR1 LGHNA and CDR2 YNFKEQ. The CDR3 spans 13 residues. The V end was cut by 0 bases, the J end by 6 bases, with 7 bases between.

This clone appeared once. In DNA form, the CDR3 reads TGTGCCAGTAGTATTTCTCTGAGGTGGACAGATACGCAGTATTTT. Translated, it gives CASSISLRWTDTQYF. The rearrangement joins TRBV19 to TRBJ2-3; unclear D gene. This CDR3 comprises 15 residues. V lost 3 bases to trimming and J lost 3 bases, with 13 bases between them. Germline V CDR1 and CDR2: LNHDA, SQIVND (reference sequence).

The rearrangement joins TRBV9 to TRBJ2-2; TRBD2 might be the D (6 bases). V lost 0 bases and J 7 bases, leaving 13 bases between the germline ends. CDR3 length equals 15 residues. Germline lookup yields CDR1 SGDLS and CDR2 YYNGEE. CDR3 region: CASSVEVVGGGELFF. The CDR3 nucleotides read TGTGCCAGCAGCGTAGAGGTCGTGGGGGGCGGGGAGCTGTTTTTT.

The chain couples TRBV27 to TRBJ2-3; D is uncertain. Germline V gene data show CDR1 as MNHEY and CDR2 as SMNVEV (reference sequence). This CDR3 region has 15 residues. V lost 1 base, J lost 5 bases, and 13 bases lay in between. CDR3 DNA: TGTGCCAGCAGTTTATATGGCCCCGAAATAGATACGCAGTATTTT. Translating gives CASSLYGPEIDTQYF.

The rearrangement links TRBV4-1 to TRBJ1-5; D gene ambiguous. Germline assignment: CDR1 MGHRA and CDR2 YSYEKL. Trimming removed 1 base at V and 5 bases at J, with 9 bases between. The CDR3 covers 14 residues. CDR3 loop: CASSQGVIYQPQHF. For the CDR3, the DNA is TGCGCCAGCAGCCAAGGGGTCATTTATCAGCCCCAGCATTTT.

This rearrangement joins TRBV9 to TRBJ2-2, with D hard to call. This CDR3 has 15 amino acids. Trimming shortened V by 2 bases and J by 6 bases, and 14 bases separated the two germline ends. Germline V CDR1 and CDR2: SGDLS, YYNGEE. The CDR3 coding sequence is TGTGCCAGCAGCGTCTCTGCAACCCGGGCCGGGGAGCTGTTTTTT. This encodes CASSVSATRAGELFF.

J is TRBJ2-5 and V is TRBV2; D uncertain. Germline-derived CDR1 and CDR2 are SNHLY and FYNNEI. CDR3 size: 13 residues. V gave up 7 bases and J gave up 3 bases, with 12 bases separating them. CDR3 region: CASNRVREETQYF. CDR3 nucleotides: TGTGCCAGCAACCGAGTAAGAGAAGAGACCCAGTACTTC. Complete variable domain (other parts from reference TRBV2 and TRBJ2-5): EPEVTQTPSHQVTQMGQEVILRCVPISNHLYFYWYRQILGQKVEFLVSFYNNEISEKSEIFDDQFSVERPDGSNFTLKIRSTKLEDSAMYFCASNRVREETQYFGPGTRLLVL.

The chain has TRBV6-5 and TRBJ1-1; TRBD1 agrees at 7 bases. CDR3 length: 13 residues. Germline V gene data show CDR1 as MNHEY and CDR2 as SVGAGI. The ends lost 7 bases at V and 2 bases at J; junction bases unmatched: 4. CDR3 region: CASTRQGNTEAFF. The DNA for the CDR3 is TGTGCCAGCACCCGACAGGGAAACACTGAAGCTTTCTTT.

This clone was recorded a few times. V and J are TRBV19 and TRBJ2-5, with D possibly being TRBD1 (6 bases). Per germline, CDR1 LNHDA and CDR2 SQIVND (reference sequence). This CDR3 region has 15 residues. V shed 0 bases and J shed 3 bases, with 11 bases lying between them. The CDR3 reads CASSIDRRGKETQYF. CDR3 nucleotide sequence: TGTGCCAGTAGTATAGATCGCAGGGGCAAAGAGACCCAGTACTTC.

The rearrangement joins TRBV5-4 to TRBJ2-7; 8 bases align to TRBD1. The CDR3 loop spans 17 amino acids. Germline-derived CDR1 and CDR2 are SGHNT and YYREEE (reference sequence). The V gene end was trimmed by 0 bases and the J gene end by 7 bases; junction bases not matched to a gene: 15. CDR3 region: CASSLARLGTGRWEQYF. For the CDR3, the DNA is TGTGCCAGCAGCTTGGCGAGGCTCGGGACAGGCCGGTGGGAGCAGTACTTC. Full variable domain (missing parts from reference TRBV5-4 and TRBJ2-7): ETGVTQSPTHLIKTRGQQVTLRCSSQSGHNTVSWYQQALGQGPQFIFQYYREEENGRGNFPPRFSGLQFPNYSSELNVNALELDDSALYLCASSLARLGTGRWEQYFGPGTRLTVT.

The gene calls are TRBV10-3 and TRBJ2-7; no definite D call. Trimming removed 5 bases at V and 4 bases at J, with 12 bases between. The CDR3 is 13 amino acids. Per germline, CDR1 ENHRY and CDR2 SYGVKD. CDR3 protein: CAISSPRVYEQYF. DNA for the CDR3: TGTGCCATCAGTTCCCCCCGGGTGTACGAGCAGTACTTC.

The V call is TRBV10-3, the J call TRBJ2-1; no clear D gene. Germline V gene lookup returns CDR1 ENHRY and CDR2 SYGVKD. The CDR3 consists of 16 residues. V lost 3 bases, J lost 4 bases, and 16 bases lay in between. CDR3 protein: CAISDPRLGLYNEQFF. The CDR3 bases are TGTGCCATCAGTGACCCACGGCTAGGGCTTTACAATGAGCAGTTCTTC.

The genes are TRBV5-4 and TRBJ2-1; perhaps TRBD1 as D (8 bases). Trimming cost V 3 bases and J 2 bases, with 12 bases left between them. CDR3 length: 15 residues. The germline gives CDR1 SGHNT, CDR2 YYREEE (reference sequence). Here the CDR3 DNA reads TGTGCCAGCAGCTCCACAGGGGGGGCCTACAATGAGCAGTTCTTC. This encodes CASSSTGGAYNEQFF.

The CDR3 bases are TGTGCCAGCAGCCTCGACCGGGACAGGGGGCGGGGTGAAGCTTTCTTT. As protein: CASSLDRDRGRGEAFF. The chain couples TRBV7-8 to TRBJ1-1; 12 bases are shared with TRBD1. Trimming at V came to 5 bases and at J to 7 bases, leaving 11 bases not matched to a gene. The CDR3 covers 16 residues. CDR1 is SGHVS and CDR2 is FQNEAQ in the germline V gene.

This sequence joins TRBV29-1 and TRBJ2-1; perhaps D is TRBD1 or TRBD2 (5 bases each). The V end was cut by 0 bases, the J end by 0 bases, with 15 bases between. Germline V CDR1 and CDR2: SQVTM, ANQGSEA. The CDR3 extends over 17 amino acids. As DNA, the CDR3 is TGCAGCGTTGAAGATGGGACGTCAATAAGCTCCTACAATGAGCAGTTCTTC. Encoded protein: CSVEDGTSISSYNEQFF.

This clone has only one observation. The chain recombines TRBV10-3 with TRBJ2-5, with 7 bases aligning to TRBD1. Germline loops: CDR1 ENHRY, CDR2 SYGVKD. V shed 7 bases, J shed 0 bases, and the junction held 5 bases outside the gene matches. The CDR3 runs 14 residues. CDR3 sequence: CAIKKTGNQETQYF. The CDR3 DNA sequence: TGTGCCATCAAGAAGACAGGGAACCAAGAGACCCAGTACTTC.